Shown below are 18 T cell receptor beta chains from a single sample sequenced in a study of response to subunit inactivated influenza vaccine. TCRdb re-called the RT-PCR reads with MiXCR, one entry per CDR3 protein. The data contain fewer than 700,000 distinct CDR3 sequences, under 15% of them singletons. Specimen: PBMCs from blood, collected about 40 days after vaccination. The receptor source for this set is a man aged 50 to 59 who received an inactivated influenza vaccine.

This clonotype was picked up a small number of times. The V and J genes are TRBV10-3 and TRBJ2-2, with 10 bases lining up with TRBD1. Germline assignment: CDR1 ENHRY and CDR2 SYGVKD. V trimming: 10 bases; J trimming: 5 bases; junction bases outside the gene matches: 4. CDR3 length: 13 residues. The CDR3 DNA reads as TGTGCCACCCGGGACAGGGGAACCGGGGAGCTGTTTTTT. Its protein is CATRDRGTGELFF.

This clonotype turned up a few times. The chain uses TRBV5-1 and TRBJ2-7, with TRBD1 matching 11 bases. V dropped 3 bases and J dropped 5; count of bases not matched to a gene: 10. Germline lookup yields CDR1 SGHRS and CDR2 YFSETQ. The CDR3 length is 16 residues. CDR3 bases: TGCGCCAGCAGCTCAACCCCGGGACAGGGGGTCGACGAGCAGTACTTC. Translated, it gives CASSSTPGQGVDEQYF.

V and J are TRBV5-4 and TRBJ2-7; D remains ambiguous. Germline-derived CDR1 and CDR2 are SGHNT and YYREEE (reference sequence). The V end was cut by 1 base, the J end by 6 bases, with 11 bases between. This CDR3 region has 13 residues. The chain's CDR3 is CASSLPPWSEQYF. Written as DNA, the CDR3 is TGTGCCAGCAGCTTGCCCCCCTGGTCCGAGCAGTACTTC.

At least ten counts were recorded for this clonotype. The gene calls are TRBV20-1 and TRBJ1-4; 8 positions agree with TRBD1. CDR1 is DFQATT and CDR2 is SNEGSKA in the germline V gene (reference sequence). The CDR3 totals 14 residues. With 5 bases clipped from V and 1 base from J, the junction kept 3 bases outside the gene matches. CDR3 DNA sequence: TGCAGTGCTCAGGGGGCCGTAACTAATGAAAAACTGTTTTTT. Its protein is CSAQGAVTNEKLFF.

The chain combines TRBV24-1 with TRBJ2-1, with D tentatively TRBD1 or TRBD2 (5 bases each). Germline assignment: CDR1 KGHDR and CDR2 SFDVKD. The V end lost 1 base, the J end lost 8 bases, and 8 bases lay between the germline ends. CDR3 size: 13 residues. This CDR3 reads CATSDFLGDEQFF. As DNA, the CDR3 is TGTGCCACCAGTGATTTTTTGGGGGATGAGCAGTTCTTC.

This clonotype was picked up many times. The chain recombines TRBV28 with TRBJ2-5; perhaps TRBD1 as D (5 bases). This CDR3 region has 15 residues. The V and J ends lost 4 bases and 3 bases respectively, with 15 bases between them. Germline loops: CDR1 MDHEN, CDR2 SYDVKM. The CDR3 nucleotides are TGTGCCAGCAGTTCGCTAGTCACAGGCAAAGAGACCCAGTACTTC. This gives the protein CASSSLVTGKETQYF.

V is TRBV7-2 and J is TRBJ2-3; D perhaps matches TRBD2 (6 bases). The CDR3 extends over 17 amino acids. V lost 0 bases to trimming and J lost 1 base, with 14 bases between them. Per the germline V gene, CDR1 is SGHTA and CDR2 is FQGNSA. CDR3 in amino acids: CASSLAGRGGGTDTQYF. The CDR3 DNA sequence: TGTGCCAGCAGCTTAGCGGGCCGGGGCGGGGGCACAGATACGCAGTATTTT.

The chain joins TRBV12-3 or TRBV12-4 to TRBJ2-4; TRBD2 might be the D (5 bases). This CDR3 has 15 residues. Trimming left V 5 bases short and J 4 bases short, with 15 bases between. For the CDR3, the DNA is TGTGCCAGCAGTCCAGAGCGGAGACTAAAAAACATTCAGTACTTC. Translated: CASSPERRLKNIQYF.

The CDR3 loop reads CASSLFFPETSDERADTQYF. Written as DNA, the CDR3 is TGTGCCAGCAGTTTATTTTTTCCCGAGACTAGCGACGAAAGGGCAGATACGCAGTATTTT. The chain employs TRBV28 and TRBJ2-3; 8 bases map to TRBD2. The germline V gene encodes CDR1 MDHEN and CDR2 SYDVKM. The junction had 19 bases not matched to a gene; V was cut back by 1 base and J by 4 bases. This CDR3 is built from 20 residues.

This clonotype occurred a few times. This chain's CDR3 is CASSWRTSGTDTQYF. CDR3 coding DNA: TGTGCCAGCAGCTGGCGGACTAGCGGCACAGATACGCAGTATTTT. The V gene is TRBV3-1, the J gene TRBJ2-3, with TRBD2 matching over 9 bases. The V gene's germline CDR1 is LGHDT and CDR2 YNNKEL (reference sequence). CDR3 length equals 15 residues. The ends lost 5 bases at V and 1 base at J; junction bases unmatched: 4.

This clonotype has a count of ten or more. The chain recombines TRBV7-2 with TRBJ2-5, with 10 bases that match TRBD2. The germline gives CDR1 SGHTA, CDR2 FQGNSA. The junction had 5 bases not matched to a gene; V was cut back by 3 bases and J by 4 bases. The CDR3 is 15 amino acids. The CDR3 sequence is CASSFAGTSVETQYF. The CDR3 bases are TGTGCCAGCAGCTTCGCCGGGACTAGCGTAGAGACCCAGTACTTC.

This clonotype was seen more than once but under ten times. The V and J genes are TRBV7-2 and TRBJ2-1; the D is unclear. Between the trimmed V and J ends, which lost 7 bases and 6 bases, there was a span of 19 bases. CDR1 is SGHTA, CDR2 FQGNSA, per germline. This CDR3 contains 15 residues. The CDR3 nucleotides are TGTGCCAGCAACACACCCGGACCCGTGGCCAATGAGCAGTTCTTC. Amino acids: CASNTPGPVANEQFF. Together with reference TRBV7-2 and TRBJ2-1, the CDR3 gives the full variable domain: GAGVSQSPSNKVTEKGKDVELRCDPISGHTALYWYRQSLGQGLEFLIYFQGNSAPDKSGLPSDRFSAERTGGSVSTLTIQRTQQEDSAVYLCASNTPGPVANEQFFGPGTRLTVL.

The V gene is TRBV7-3, the J gene TRBJ2-2; tentative D call: TRBD2 (5 bases). The germline V gene has CDR1 SGHTA and CDR2 FQGTGA. The CDR3 contains 14 residues. V lost 6 bases to trimming and J lost 3 bases, with 11 bases between them. CDR3 loop: CASSPDFYTGELFF. CDR3 in DNA: TGTGCCAGCAGTCCGGACTTTTACACCGGGGAGCTGTTTTTT.

This sequence joins TRBV5-6 and TRBJ2-7; no firm D call. This CDR3 region has 11 residues. The germline V gene has CDR1 SGHDT and CDR2 YYEEEE. Deletions cut 2 bases from V and 5 bases from J, with 5 bases between. DNA of the CDR3: TGTGCCAGCAGCTTAGTGAACGAGCAGTACTTC. Its translation: CASSLVNEQYF.

The sample holds many counts of this clonotype. The rearrangement joins TRBV4-1 to TRBJ2-1; tentatively, D is TRBD1 (5 bases). The CDR3 has 13 residues. Germline V gives CDR1 MGHRA, CDR2 YSYEKL. V lost 0 bases, J lost 9 bases, and 9 bases lay in between. The CDR3 bases are TGCGCCAGCAGCCAAGATCCTGGGGCTGAGCAGTTCTTC. Translating it yields CASSQDPGAEQFF.

The chain employs TRBV2 and TRBJ2-7, with 12 bases identical to TRBD2. V lost 2 bases, J lost 8 bases, and 7 bases stayed unmatched. The CDR3 spans 15 residues. Looked up from germline, CDR1 is SNHLY and CDR2 is FYNNEI. In nucleotides, the CDR3 is TGTGCCAGCAGTGAATCGTTGACTAGCGGGAGCCAGCAGTACTTC. Translated: CASSESLTSGSQQYF.

This clonotype occurred many times. This rearrangement joins TRBV5-5 to TRBJ2-3; tentatively, D is TRBD1 (5 bases). The ends were cut back, 1 base at V and 5 bases at J, with 14 bases in the middle. Looked up from germline, CDR1 is SGHKS and CDR2 is YYEKEE (reference sequence). There are 15 residues in the CDR3. The CDR3 bases are TGTGCCAGCAGCTTGCGGCAGGGTCCGCGAGATACGCAGTATTTT. Protein sequence: CASSLRQGPRDTQYF.

This clonotype has a handful of counts. This chain links TRBV28 with TRBJ1-2; 12 positions match TRBD1. The V and J ends lost 5 bases and 7 bases, in that order; junction bases with no gene match: 8. The CDR3 contains 15 residues. Per the germline V gene, CDR1 is MDHEN and CDR2 is SYDVKM. The CDR3 protein is CASSTPGQGAFGYTF. In nucleotides, the CDR3 is TGTGCCAGCAGTACCCCGGGACAGGGGGCTTTTGGCTACACCTTC.